Sequencing of this T cell receptor beta chain was carried out in a study of vaccination and CD4 T cells after COVID-19. Sequencing of the DNA from cultured CD4+ T cells was carried out with the Oncomine TCR Beta short-read assay. In this case, cultured CD4+ T cells provided the extracted genomic DNA. One entry per CDR3 protein results from TCRdb running MiXCR on the PCR reads. Here the sample spans roughly 7,000 distinct CDR3 sequences, about 30% being singletons. This clonotype appeared a few times. Its antigen remains unidentified. Trimming took 0 bases from V and 0 from J, leaving 8 bases between them. CDR1 is LGHNA and CDR2 is YNFKEQ in the germline V gene. This CDR3 region has 16 residues. Indicated treatment: roughly ten-day PBMC culture with coronavirus spike peptide pools or control peptides (ViraFEST assay). The collection of CD4+ T cells from the unexposed donor took place before the COVID-19 pandemic (2011-2018).

The chain has TRBV4-2 and TRBJ2-2; D gene uncertain. This clonotype was sampled from a human donor in good health. Sequenced sample: CD4+ T cells from blood, cultured in vitro. CDR3 DNA sequence: TGTGCCAGCAGCCAAGAAGGTACCGCGAACACCGGGGAGCTGTTTTTT. Residues: CASSQEGTANTGELFF.